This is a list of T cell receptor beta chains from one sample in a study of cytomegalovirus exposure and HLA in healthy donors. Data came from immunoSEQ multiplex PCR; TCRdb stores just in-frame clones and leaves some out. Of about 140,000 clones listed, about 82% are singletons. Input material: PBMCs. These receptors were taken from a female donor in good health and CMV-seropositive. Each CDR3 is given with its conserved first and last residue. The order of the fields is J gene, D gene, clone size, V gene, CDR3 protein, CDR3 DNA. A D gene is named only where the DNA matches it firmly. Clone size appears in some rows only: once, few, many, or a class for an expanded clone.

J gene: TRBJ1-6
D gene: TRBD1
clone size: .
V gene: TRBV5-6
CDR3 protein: CASSFTTGVSPLHF
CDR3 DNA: TGTGCCAGCAGCTTCACGACAGGGGTTTCACCCCTCCACTTT

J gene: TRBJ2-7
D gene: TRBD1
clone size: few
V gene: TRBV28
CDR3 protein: CASSPPSGTGSYEQYF
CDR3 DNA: TGTGCCAGCAGTCCCCCCTCCGGGACAGGGTCCTACGAGCAGTACTTC

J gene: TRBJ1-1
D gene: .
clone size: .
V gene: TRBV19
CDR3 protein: CASSPLDSPEAFF
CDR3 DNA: TGTGCCAGTAGTCCCCTGGACAGCCCTGAAGCTTTCTTT

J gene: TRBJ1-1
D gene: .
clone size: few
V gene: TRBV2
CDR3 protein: CASRLQGMNTEAFF
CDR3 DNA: TGTGCCAGCAGACTACAGGGAATGAACACTGAAGCTTTCTTT

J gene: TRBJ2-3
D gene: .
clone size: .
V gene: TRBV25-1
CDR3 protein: CASSAGVVGTQYF
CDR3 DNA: TGTGCCAGCAGTGCCGGAGTGGTGGGTACGCAGTATTTT

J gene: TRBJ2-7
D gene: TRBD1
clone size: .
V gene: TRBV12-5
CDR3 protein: CASGLGTGNYEQYF
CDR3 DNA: TGTGCTAGTGGTTTGGGGACAGGGAACTACGAGCAGTACTTC

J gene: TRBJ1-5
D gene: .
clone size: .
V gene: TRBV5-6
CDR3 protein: CASSWAENQPQHF
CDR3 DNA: TGTGCCAGCAGCTGGGCAGAAAATCAGCCCCAGCATTTT

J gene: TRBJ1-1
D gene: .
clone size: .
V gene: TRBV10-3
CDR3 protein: CAISVSMGGGTEAFF
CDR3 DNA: TGTGCCATCAGTGTGTCGATGGGGGGAGGGACTGAAGCTTTCTTT

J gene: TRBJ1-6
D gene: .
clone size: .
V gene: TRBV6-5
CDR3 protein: CASKTGYNSPLHF
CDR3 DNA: TGTGCCAGTAAGACAGGTTATAATTCACCCCTCCACTTT

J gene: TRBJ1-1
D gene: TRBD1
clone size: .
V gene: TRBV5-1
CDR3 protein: CASSLGTGTNTEAFF
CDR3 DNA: TGCGCCAGCAGCTTAGGGACAGGGACGAACACTGAAGCTTTCTTT

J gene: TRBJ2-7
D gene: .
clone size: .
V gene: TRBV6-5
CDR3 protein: CASSEAASYEQYF
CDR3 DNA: TGTGCCAGCAGTGAAGCCGCCTCTTACGAGCAGTACTTC

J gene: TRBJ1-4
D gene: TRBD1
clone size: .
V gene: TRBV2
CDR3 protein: CASTGSGTGINEKLFF
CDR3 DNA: TGTGCCAGCACGGGATCCGGGACAGGGATTAATGAAAAACTGTTTTTT

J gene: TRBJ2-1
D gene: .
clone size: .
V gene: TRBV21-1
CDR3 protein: CASSKDTGYSYNEQFF
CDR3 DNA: TGTGCCAGCAGCAAAGACACAGGGTACTCCTACAATGAGCAGTTCTTC

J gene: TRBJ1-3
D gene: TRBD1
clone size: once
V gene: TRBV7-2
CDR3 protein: CASSFGTGAGNTIYF
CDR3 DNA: TGTGCCAGCAGCTTCGGGACAGGGGCTGGAAACACCATATATTTT

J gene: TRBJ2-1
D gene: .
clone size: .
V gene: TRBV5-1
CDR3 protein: CASSLSSGQFHEQFF
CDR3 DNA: TGCGCCAGCAGCTTGAGTTCAGGGCAATTCCATGAGCAGTTCTTC

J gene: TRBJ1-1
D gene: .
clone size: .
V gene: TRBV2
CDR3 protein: CASSEFTGTEAFF
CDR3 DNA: TGTGCCAGCAGTGAATTTACGGGCACTGAAGCTTTCTTT

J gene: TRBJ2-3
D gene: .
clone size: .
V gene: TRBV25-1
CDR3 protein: CASSGSGHTDTQYF
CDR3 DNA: TGTGCCAGCAGTGGCAGCGGGCACACAGATACGCAGTATTTT

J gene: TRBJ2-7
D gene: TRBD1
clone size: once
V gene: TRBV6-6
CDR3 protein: CASSWGQGAYEQYF
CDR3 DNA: TGTGCCAGCAGCTGGGGACAGGGGGCTTACGAGCAGTACTTC

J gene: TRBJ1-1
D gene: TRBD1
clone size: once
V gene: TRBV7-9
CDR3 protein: CASSFQGANTEAFF
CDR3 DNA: TGTGCCAGCAGCTTTCAGGGGGCGAACACTGAAGCTTTCTTT

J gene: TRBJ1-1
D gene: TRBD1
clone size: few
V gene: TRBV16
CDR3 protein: CASRPGQGEAFF
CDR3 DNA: TGTGCCAGCAGACCCGGACAGGGTGAAGCTTTCTTT

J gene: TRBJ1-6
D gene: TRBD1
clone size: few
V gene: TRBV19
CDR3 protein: CASSPFWDRGNSPLHF
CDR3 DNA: TGTGCCAGTAGTCCTTTCTGGGACAGGGGCAATTCACCCCTCCACTTT

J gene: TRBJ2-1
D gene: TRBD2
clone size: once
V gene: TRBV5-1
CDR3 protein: CASSYMGTTSIGEQFF
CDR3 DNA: TGCGCCAGCAGCTATATGGGGACTACCTCAATCGGTGAGCAGTTCTTC

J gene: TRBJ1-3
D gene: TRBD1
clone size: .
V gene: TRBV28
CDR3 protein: CASSYGDSRSSGNTIYF
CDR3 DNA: TGTGCCAGCAGTTACGGGGACAGCCGCAGCTCTGGAAACACCATATATTTT

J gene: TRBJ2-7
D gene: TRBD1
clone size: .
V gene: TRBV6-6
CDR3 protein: CASSFPGQGIYEQYF
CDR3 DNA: TGTGCCAGCAGTTTCCCGGGACAGGGGATCTACGAGCAGTACTTC